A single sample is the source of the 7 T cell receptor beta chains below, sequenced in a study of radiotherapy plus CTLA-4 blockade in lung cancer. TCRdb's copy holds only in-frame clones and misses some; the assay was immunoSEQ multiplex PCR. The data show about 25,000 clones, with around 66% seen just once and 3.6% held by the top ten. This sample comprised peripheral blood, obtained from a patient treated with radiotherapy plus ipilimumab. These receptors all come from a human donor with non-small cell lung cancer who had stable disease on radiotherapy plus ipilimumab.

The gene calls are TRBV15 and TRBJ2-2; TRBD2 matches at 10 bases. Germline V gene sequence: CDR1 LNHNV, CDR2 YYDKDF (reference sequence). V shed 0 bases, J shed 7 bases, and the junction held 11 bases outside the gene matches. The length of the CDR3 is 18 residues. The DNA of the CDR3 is TGTGCCACCAGCAGAGATCTGGCTAGCGGGAGAAGGAACGGGGAGCTGTTTTTT. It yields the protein CATSRDLASGRRNGELFF.

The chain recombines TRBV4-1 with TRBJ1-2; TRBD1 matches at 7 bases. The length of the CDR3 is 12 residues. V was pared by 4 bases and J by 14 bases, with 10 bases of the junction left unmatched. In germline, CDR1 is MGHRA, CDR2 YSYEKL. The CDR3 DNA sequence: TGCGCCAGCAGCCCTGGGACAGCCGGGCGGACCTTC. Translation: CASSPGTAGRTF.

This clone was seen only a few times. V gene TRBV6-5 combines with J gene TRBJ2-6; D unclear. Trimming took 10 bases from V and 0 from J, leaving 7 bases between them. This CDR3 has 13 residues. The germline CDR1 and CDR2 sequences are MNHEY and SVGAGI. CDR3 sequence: CAMPDSGANVLTF. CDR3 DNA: TGTGCCATGCCGGACTCTGGGGCCAACGTCCTGACTTTC.

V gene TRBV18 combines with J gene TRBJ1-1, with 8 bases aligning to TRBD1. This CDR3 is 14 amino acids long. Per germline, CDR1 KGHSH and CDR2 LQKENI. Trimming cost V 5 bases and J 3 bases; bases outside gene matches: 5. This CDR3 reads CASSTNRGDTEAFF. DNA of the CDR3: TGTGCCAGCTCAACAAACAGGGGGGACACTGAAGCTTTCTTT.

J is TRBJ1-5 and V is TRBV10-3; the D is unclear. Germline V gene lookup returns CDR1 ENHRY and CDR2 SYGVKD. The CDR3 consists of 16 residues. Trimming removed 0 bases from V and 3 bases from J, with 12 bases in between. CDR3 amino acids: CAISESAGSINQPQHF. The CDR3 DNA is TGTGCCATCAGTGAGTCAGCGGGCAGTATCAATCAGCCCCAGCATTTT.

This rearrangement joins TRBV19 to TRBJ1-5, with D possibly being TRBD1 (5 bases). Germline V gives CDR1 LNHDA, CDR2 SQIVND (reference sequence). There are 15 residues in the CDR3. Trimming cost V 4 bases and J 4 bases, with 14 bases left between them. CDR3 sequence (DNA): TGTGCCAGTAGTACAGGGATGAGGCAGAATCAGCCCCAGCATTTT. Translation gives CASSTGMRQNQPQHF.

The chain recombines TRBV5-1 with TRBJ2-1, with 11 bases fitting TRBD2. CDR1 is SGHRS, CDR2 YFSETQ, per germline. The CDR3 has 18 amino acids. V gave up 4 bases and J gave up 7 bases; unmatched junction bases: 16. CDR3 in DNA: TGCGCCAGCAGCGGAACCACTAGCGGGAGTGGGTATGGGAATGAGCAGTTCTTC. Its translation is CASSGTTSGSGYGNEQFF.